This TCR beta chain was identified during a study of T cells in Graves' hyperthyroidism and ophthalmopathy (dated by TCRdb to between 2019 and 2020). With regard to the full study: Peripheral blood was collected at initial diagnosis, before any treatment. The paper describes TCR Vbeta CDR3 sequencing of 120 to 150 peripheral blood samples, made up of some 40 ophthalmopathy patients, around 73 hyperthyroidism patients and roughly 17 progressor patients. To identify TCR V-J signatures that set the groups apart, the researchers used a discovery cohort of about a hundred patients, made up of 43 with Graves' ophthalmopathy and 57 with stable Graves' hyperthyroidism. For training and testing, the 80 to 100 patients in the discovery cohort were randomly divided in a 7:3 ratio. Prospective prediction of ophthalmopathy was tested in an independent validation cohort of some 19 hyperthyroidism patients and 17 patients who later progressed to ophthalmopathy. Once sampling was done, hyperthyroidism patients were given methimazole at a starting dose of 30 mg daily, whereas ophthalmopathy patients were given high-dose intravenous methylprednisolone. The study also compared thyroid tissue and blood T-cell repertoires from several Graves' hyperthyroidism patients. Study-level results and caveats: Most expanded thyroid clonotypes (frequency above 0.001) were also detected in blood, suggesting blood repertoires may reflect thyroid immune responses. No statistical method was used to set the sample size in advance, and investigators knew the group allocation. A 13 V-J signature model separated ophthalmopathy from stable hyperthyroidism, with approximately 87% sensitivity and about 81% specificity in cross-validation and 80%/75% in testing. During validation, the model predicted progression to ophthalmopathy a median of approximately six months ahead of onset, with approximately 70% sensitivity and 72.22% specificity.

V drops 6 bases and J drops 1 base, leaving 9 bases in between. The cysteine opens and the phenylalanine closes a CDR3 of 13 amino acids. Only the CDR3 region is kept as DNA, spanning 39 bases read in frame from base 1. CDR1 and CDR2 are drawn from the germline V gene: SNHLY, FYNNEI. The table lists this clonotype with many counts. No antigen is known for it. No much larger clone is present one base from it, and per-base qualities are unavailable. The TCR beta CDR3 regions were amplified from RNA transcripts. The first round of RT-PCR for the TCR CDR3 was performed with the HTBI primer set and the Qiagen OneStep RT-PCR kit. The libraries were constructed in a second round of multiplex PCR and then size-selected and purified. Paired-end sequencing of the libraries was performed with 100 bp reads on an Illumina HiSeq2000. On the study's bioinformatics: SOAPnuke was used to process the raw data, removing reads that contained adapters or uncalled bases, had a mean Phred below 15, or lacked an exact match to the constant primer or identifier. COPE v1.2.5 was used to merge the high-quality paired reads, and each unique nucleotide sequence was defined as a clonotype. MiTCR v1.1 was used to align the clonotypes against IMGT TRBV, TRBD and TRBJ reference segments. Analysis was restricted to V-J combinations with a frequency above 0.0001, which covered 98% to 99.2% of repertoires. A TCS score was defined as the ratio of F50 (clonal expansion) to E x V (chaos), with BLOSUM62-based TCRdist applied between CDR3 peptides within each V-J. Welch's t-statistics and random forest reduced fewer than 550 V-J features to some 14, which were used in a naive Bayes classifier (R e1071). Starting from the raw public reads, TCRdb applied fastp trimming at Q25, assembled clones with MiXCR and retained in-frame beta chains. Every distinct CDR3 protein forms one entry, paired with its most common genes and DNA. The V and J calls shown here were made by TCRdb, not taken from the authors' results. The sample table records 350,000 or so distinct CDR3 sequences; 15% to 20% of these occur just once. The leading ten clones occupy under 55% of the sample.

Stable Graves' hyperthyroidism was defined as no progression to ophthalmopathy during 18 months of follow-up. Hyperthyroidism patients were newly diagnosed, had a disease duration of under 2 months, and were aged 18 to 65 years. The study excluded patients with uncontrolled infections, other autoimmune diseases, pregnancy or lactation. Diagnoses relied on clinical symptoms, serum thyroxine and TRAb, thyroid ultrasound and orbital computed tomography. PBMCs were isolated from roughly 10 ml of fresh peripheral blood by Ficoll-Paque density gradient centrifugation. Trizol reagent was used to extract total RNA, and RNA quality was then checked on an Agilent 2100 Bioanalyzer.

The TCR was taken from a woman in her forties or fifties with Graves' hyperthyroidism. Source material: blood. The chain joins TRBV2 to TRBJ1-1; no D gene can be assigned with confidence. The nucleotide sequence reads as follows: TGTGCCAGCAGGAACACATGGAACACTGAAGCTTTCTTT. This gives the protein CASRNTWNTEAFF.